This entry is about one T cell receptor (beta chain). Diagnostic decisions used clinical symptoms, serum thyroxine and TRAb, thyroid ultrasound and orbital computed tomography. The sample originates from a study of T cells in Graves' hyperthyroidism and ophthalmopathy. In germline, CDR1 is MNHNS, CDR2 SASEGT. The CDR3 sequence is 14 residues long. Trimming shortened V by 5 bases and J by 6 bases, and 14 bases separated the two germline ends. The CDR3 regions of TCR beta were amplified from RNA transcripts. The HTBI primer set drove a first-round RT-PCR of the TCR CDR3. TCRdb passed the multiplex PCR reads through MiXCR, listing each CDR3 protein once. Among fewer than 350,000 distinct CDR3 sequences listed, 18% were seen once.

This TCR derives from a woman in her forties or fifties with Graves' hyperthyroidism. Sequenced sample: blood. This sequence joins TRBV6-1 and TRBJ1-5, with a weak D call TRBD1 (5 bases). This chain's CDR3 is CASSSTVVSQPQHF. The CDR3 DNA is TGTGCCAGCAGTTCGACAGTTGTAAGTCAGCCCCAGCATTTT.